This T cell receptor (beta chain) came from a study of blood T cell repertoires in COVID-19. Turning to the study itself: Sites across the United States, Italy and Spain contributed samples from acute and convalescent COVID-19. From T cells, B-cell-depleted T cells, or PBMCs came the material, which was cDNA or gDNA.

This CDR3 comprises 15 residues. The V segment lost 7 bases and the J segment 9 bases; nucleotides outside the gene matches: 13. Germline-derived CDR1 and CDR2 are SNHLY and FYNNEI. In the original processing: Amplification of reference gene primers was used by the study to estimate nucleated cell counts. The table came from immunoSEQ multiplex PCR; TCRdb's copy has only in-frame clones and leaves some out. The DNA was the basis for D and trimming; V, J and clone size are from that table. The profile shows approximately 99,000 clones, around 83% of them singletons. The chain is built from TRBV2 and TRBJ2-1, with 9 bases identical to TRBD2. Specimen: peripheral blood. The origin of this receptor is a woman in her sixties or seventies with acute or convalescent COVID-19. CDR3: CASTLKGLAGSEQFF. CDR3 coding DNA: TGTGCCAGCACCCTCAAAGGGCTAGCGGGAAGTGAGCAGTTCTTC.